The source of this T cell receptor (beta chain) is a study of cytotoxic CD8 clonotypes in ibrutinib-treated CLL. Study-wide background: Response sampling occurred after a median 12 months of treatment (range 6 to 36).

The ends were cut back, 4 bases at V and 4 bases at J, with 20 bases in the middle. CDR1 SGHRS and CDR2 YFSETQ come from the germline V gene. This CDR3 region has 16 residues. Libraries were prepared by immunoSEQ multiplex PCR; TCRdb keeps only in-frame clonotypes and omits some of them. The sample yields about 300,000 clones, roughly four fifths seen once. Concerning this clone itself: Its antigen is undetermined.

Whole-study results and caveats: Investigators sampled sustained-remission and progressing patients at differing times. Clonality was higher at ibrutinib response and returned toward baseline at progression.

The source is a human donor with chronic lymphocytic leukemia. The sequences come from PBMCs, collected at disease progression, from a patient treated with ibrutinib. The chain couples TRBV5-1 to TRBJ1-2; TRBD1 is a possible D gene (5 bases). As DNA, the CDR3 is TGCGCCAGCAGCCCGACTCATTGGGGGGTACTCTATGGCTACACCTTC. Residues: CASSPTHWGVLYGYTF.